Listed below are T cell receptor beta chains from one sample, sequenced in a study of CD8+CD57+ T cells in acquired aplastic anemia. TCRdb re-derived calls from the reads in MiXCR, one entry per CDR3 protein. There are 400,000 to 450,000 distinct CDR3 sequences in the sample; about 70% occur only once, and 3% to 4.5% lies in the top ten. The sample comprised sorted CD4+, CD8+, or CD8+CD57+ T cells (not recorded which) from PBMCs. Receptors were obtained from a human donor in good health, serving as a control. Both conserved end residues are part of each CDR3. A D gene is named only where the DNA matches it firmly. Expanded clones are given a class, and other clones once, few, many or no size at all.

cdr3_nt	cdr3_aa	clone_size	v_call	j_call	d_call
TGTGCCAGCAGCCCAACAAAAGCGGGCGGGGGGGCCCAAGAGACCCAGTACTTC	CASSPTKAGGGAQETQYF	few	TRBV9	TRBJ2-5	TRBD2
TGTGCCAGCAGCGTTGTAGGGGACAGTAATTCACCCCACTTT	CASSVVGDSNSPHF	.	TRBV9	TRBJ1-6	TRBD1
TGCGCCAGCAGCTTTGTGCGGGGGGGGCCCCTCCGCACAGATACGCAGTATTTT	CASSFVRGGPLRTDTQYF	many	TRBV5-1	TRBJ2-3	TRBD2
TGTGCCAGCAGTCGGACAGGCCACACAGATACGCAGTATTTT	CASSRTGHTDTQYF	.	TRBV12-3/TRBV12-4	TRBJ2-3	TRBD1
TGCAGCGTTGTACTCCGGGACAGGGGAAACACCGGGGAGCTGTTTTTT	CSVVLRDRGNTGELFF	many	TRBV29-1	TRBJ2-2	TRBD1
TGTGCCAGTACGGACAGGGGACGGGATTCACCCCTCCACTTT	CASTDRGRDSPLHF	few	TRBV19	TRBJ1-6	TRBD1
TGTGCCAGCAGCTTGTGGGCCAGGGCGGCACTCGAGCAGTACTTC	CASSLWARAALEQYF	.	TRBV5-6	TRBJ2-7	.
TGTGCCACCAGCAAACAGGGGGCGAATCAGCCCCAGCATTTT	CATSKQGANQPQHF	.	TRBV15	TRBJ1-5	TRBD1
TGCAGCGGAGGGACAGGGGGGAATGAGCAGTTCTTC	CSGGTGGNEQFF	.	TRBV29-1	TRBJ2-1	TRBD1
TGCGCCAGCAGCCAAGAATCTGGCGGGGCAGTCTACAATGAGCAGTTCTTC	CASSQESGGAVYNEQFF	.	TRBV2	TRBJ2-1	.
TGTGCCAGCAGTGAATATGGCATGAACACTGAAGCTTTCTTT	CASSEYGMNTEAFF	.	TRBV25-1	TRBJ1-1	.
TGTGCCAGCAGTTTTCGGGGCGTTTGGGATACGCAGTATTTT	CASSFRGVWDTQYF	.	TRBV6-2/TRBV6-3	TRBJ2-3	.
TGTGCCAGCAGACCGCAGATCAACAGAGAAGCTCTTTGG	CASRPQINREALW	.	TRBV7-3	TRBJ1-1	.
TGCGCCAGCAGCCTAGATCGAAACAGGGGAAAATATGCCTACACCTTC	CASSLDRNRGKYAYTF	.	TRBV7-2	TRBJ1-2	TRBD1
TGTGCCAGTAGCATGACCCGAGTCTCTGGAAAAACCATATATTTT	CASSMTRVSGKTIYF	.	TRBV9	TRBJ1-3	.
TGCGCCAGCAGCTTGGCCGCAGGGACCTACGAGCAGTACTTC	CASSLAAGTYEQYF	.	TRBV5-1	TRBJ2-7	.
TGTGCCAGTAGTCCCCGAAAAGAGGGCAGGGGGACCTCACCCCTCCACTTT	CASSPRKEGRGTSPLHF	once	TRBV7-2	TRBJ1-6	TRBD1
TGTGCCAGCGGGCGAGGGAAGGAGACCCAGTACTTC	CASGRGKETQYF	.	TRBV2	TRBJ2-5	.
TGTGCCAGCAGCATAGACACAGGGAGAGGGTATCTCACTGAAGCTTTCTTT	CASSIDTGRGYLTEAFF	.	TRBV11-2	TRBJ1-1	.
TGTGCCAGCAGTGAACAGGGTAATAAGCCCCCGCATTTT	CASSEQGNKPPHF	.	TRBV7-8	TRBJ1-5	.
TGTGCCAGCAGTTTAAACCAGGGCACCGGGGAGCTGTTTTTT	CASSLNQGTGELFF	.	TRBV12-3/TRBV12-4	TRBJ2-2	.
TGTGCCATCAGGATCGGGACAGGGGTCTCCTACGAGCAGTACTTC	CAIRIGTGVSYEQYF	.	TRBV10-3	TRBJ2-7	TRBD1
TGTGCCAGCAGTAGGACGGCTTACGAGGGAGGCTACACCTTC	CASSRTAYEGGYTF	many	TRBV6-5	TRBJ1-2	.
TGTGCCAGCAGCTTGGACAGTCTGCCCGGGGAGCTGTTTTTT	CASSLDSLPGELFF	.	TRBV11-1	TRBJ2-2	.
TGTGCCAGCAGTTCCCGATTGGGGGTTACAGATACGCAGTATTTT	CASSSRLGVTDTQYF	.	TRBV6-5	TRBJ2-3	.
TGCGCCAGCAGCCCCCGGGACGGACAACAAGAGACCCAGTACTTC	CASSPRDGQQETQYF	.	TRBV5-1	TRBJ2-5	.
TGTGCCAGCAGTTATTCAAGGACAGGTGATTATGGCTACACCTTC	CASSYSRTGDYGYTF	many	TRBV6-5	TRBJ1-2	TRBD1
.	CASSHAAGYTFGSFF	.	TRBV9	TRBJ2-1	.
TGCAGTGCGGGACAGGGGGTTCAGGTCCAAGAGACCCAGTACTTC	CSAGQGVQVQETQYF	.	TRBV20-1	TRBJ2-5	TRBD1
TGTGCCAGCAGCTGGGGGGGGAGCGACGTGCAGTACGACCAGTACTTC	CASSWGGSDVQYDQYF	.	TRBV7-2	TRBJ2-7	TRBD2
TGTGCCAGCAGCGGGGAGTCCGGTAGCAATCAGCCCCAGCATTTT	CASSGESGSNQPQHF	.	TRBV11-2	TRBJ1-5	.
TGCGCCAGCAGCCTCCTAGACAGGGACCGCTACAAGCAGTACTTC	CASSLLDRDRYKQYF	.	TRBV7-9	TRBJ2-7	TRBD1
TGTGCCAGCAGCTTCGCAGCCAGGGGGCAAGGGGGCTACACCTTC	CASSFAARGQGGYTF	.	TRBV7-2	TRBJ1-2	TRBD1